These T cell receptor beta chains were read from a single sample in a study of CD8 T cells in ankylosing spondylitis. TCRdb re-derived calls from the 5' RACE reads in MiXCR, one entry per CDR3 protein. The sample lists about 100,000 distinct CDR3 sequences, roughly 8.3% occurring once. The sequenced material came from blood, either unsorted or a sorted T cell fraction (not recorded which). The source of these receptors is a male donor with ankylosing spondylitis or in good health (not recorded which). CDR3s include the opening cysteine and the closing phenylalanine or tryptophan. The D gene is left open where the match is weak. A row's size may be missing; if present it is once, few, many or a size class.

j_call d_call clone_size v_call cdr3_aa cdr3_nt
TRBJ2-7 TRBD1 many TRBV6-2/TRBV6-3 CASSYSAGTGHYEQYF TGTGCCAGCAGTTACTCTGCCGGGACAGGACACTACGAGCAGTACTTC
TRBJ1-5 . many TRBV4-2 CASSASGTGNQPQHF TGTGCCAGCAGCGCTAGTGGTACAGGAAATCAGCCCCAGCATTTT
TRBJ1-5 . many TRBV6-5 CASSYSLNSNQPQHF TGTGCCAGCAGTTACTCCCTTAATAGCAATCAGCCCCAGCATTTT
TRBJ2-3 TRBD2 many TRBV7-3 CASSPLAVQTDTQYF TGTGCCAGCAGCCCGCTAGCGGTCCAAACAGATACGCAGTATTTT
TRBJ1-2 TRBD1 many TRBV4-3 CASSQDWGQDFRGYTF TGCGCCAGCAGCCAAGATTGGGGACAGGACTTCCGCGGCTACACCTTC
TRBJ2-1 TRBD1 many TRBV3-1 CASSQDLGQGTYNEQFF TGTGCCAGCAGCCAAGATCTGGGACAGGGAACCTACAATGAGCAGTTCTTC
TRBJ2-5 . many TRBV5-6 CASSLGATPETQYF TGTGCCAGCAGCCTGGGGGCTACTCCAGAGACCCAGTACTTC
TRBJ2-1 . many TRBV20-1 CSAFRGSSYNEQFF TGCAGTGCCTTCAGGGGAAGCTCCTACAATGAGCAGTTCTTC
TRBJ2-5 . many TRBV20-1 CSASSAEETQYF TGCAGTGCTAGTTCGGCCGAAGAGACCCAGTACTTC
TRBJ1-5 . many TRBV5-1 CASSLTGASNQPQHF TGCGCCAGCAGCTTAACCGGGGCTAGCAATCAGCCCCAGCATTTT
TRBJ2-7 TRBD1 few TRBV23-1 CASSRHAGTGDYEQYF TGCGCCAGCAGTCGCCACGCCGGGACAGGGGACTACGAGCAGTACTTC
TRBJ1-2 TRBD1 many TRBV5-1 CASSPGQGGGYTF TGCGCCAGCAGCCCCGGACAGGGGGGTGGCTACACCTTC
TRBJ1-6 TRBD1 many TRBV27 CASSLNRGTGGSPLHF TGTGCCAGCAGCCTAAACAGGGGGACAGGGGGTTCACCCCTCCACTTT
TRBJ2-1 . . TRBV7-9 CASSLGQGVYNEQFF TGTGCCAGCAGCTTAGGTCAGGGTGTCTACAATGAGCAGTTCTTC